This T cell receptor beta chain was identified in a study of T cell responses to AZD1222 COVID-19 vaccine. Points from the study as a whole: Baseline seropositives among AZD1222 recipients totaled only 6 or 7.

V was cut by 2 bases and J by 4 bases, with 15 bases left in between. The CDR3 contains 15 residues. Germline V gene lookup returns CDR1 MGHDK and CDR2 SYGVNS. This clone occurred many times. Its antigen is unknown. Sequencing was performed with immunoSEQ multiplex PCR; in TCRdb, only in-frame clones are kept and a portion is missing. Altogether about 97,000 clones are present, 88% being singletons, with the ten largest covering 2.5% to 3.5%. The TCR sequence derives from an adult in good health. J is TRBJ2-7 and V is TRBV25-1; D may correspond to TRBD1 or TRBD2 (5 bases each). This sample comprised peripheral blood, obtained on day 0 of AZD1222 vaccination. CDR3 DNA: TGTGCCAGCAGTGAAGGCCCTGAGAGGGGATACGAGCAGTACTTC. Its protein product is CASSEGPERGYEQYF.